Each of the 14 T cell receptor beta chains below was sequenced from the same sample in a study of OX40 agonist ivuxolimab in advanced cancers. The protocol was immunoSEQ multiplex PCR, while the TCRdb copy is restricted to in-frame clones and leaves out a portion. The sample gives tens of thousands of clones, approximately 87% of which show up once; around 7.5% is in the top ten. The sequencing used CD4+ or CD8+ T cells sorted from blood, collected in a trial of the OX40 agonist ivuxolimab. These TCRs come from an adult with an advanced solid tumor such as melanoma, head and neck, liver or kidney cancer.

The chain is built from TRBV7-2 and TRBJ2-4, with TRBD2 matching 13 bases. The germline gives CDR1 SGHTA, CDR2 FQGNSA. The V gene end was trimmed by 1 base and the J gene end by 9 bases; junction bases not matched to a gene: 12. The CDR3 runs 18 residues. The CDR3 loop is CASSLGTSGGSRPSIQYF. The CDR3 DNA reads as TGTGCCAGCAGCTTAGGGACTAGCGGGGGTTCGCGGCCTAGCATTCAGTACTTC.

The chain recombines TRBV19 with TRBJ1-1; D is ambiguous. V was shortened by 4 bases and J by 1 base, with 10 bases between the two germline ends. Per the germline V gene, CDR1 is LNHDA and CDR2 is SQIVND (reference sequence). The CDR3 runs 14 residues. In nucleotides, the CDR3 is TGTGCCAGTAGTAGGGTCAGGACGAACACTGAAGCTTTCTTT. Its protein is CASSRVRTNTEAFF.

This CDR3 reads CASSMGGVGTQYF. The CDR3, as DNA: TGTGCCAGCTCCATGGGGGGGGTCGGGACCCAGTACTTC. The rearrangement joins TRBV11-2 to TRBJ2-5; TRBD2 aligns across 7 bases. Germline loops: CDR1 SGHAT, CDR2 FQNNGV. This CDR3 contains 13 residues. The V segment lost 8 bases and the J segment 7 bases; nucleotides outside the gene matches: 10.

This rearrangement joins TRBV7-2 to TRBJ2-7; TRBD2 might be the D (5 bases). The CDR3 length is 15 residues. Trimming left V 2 bases short and J 0 bases short, with 11 bases between. Germline V gene data show CDR1 as SGHTA and CDR2 as FQGNSA. CDR3 DNA: TGTGCCAGCAGCTTATTTTCTAGCATCTCCTACGAGCAGTACTTC. Translation gives CASSLFSSISYEQYF.

This sequence joins TRBV6-1 and TRBJ2-7; 9 bases are shared with TRBD1. With V trimmed by 3 bases and J by 7 bases, 7 bases remained unmatched. Germline V gene data show CDR1 as MNHNS and CDR2 as SASEGT. This CDR3 has 14 amino acids. CDR3 region: CASSDAGQGREQYF. The CDR3 DNA reads as TGTGCCAGCAGTGACGCGGGACAGGGAAGGGAGCAGTACTTC.

The chain has TRBV7-2 and TRBJ2-5; D unresolved. Trimming took off 3 bases at V and 5 bases at J, with 7 bases between the two ends. CDR1 and CDR2 from the germline V gene are SGHTA and FQGNSA. This CDR3 is 12 amino acids long. The chain's CDR3 is CASSFHSETQYF. In nucleotides, the CDR3 is TGTGCCAGCAGCTTTCATTCGGAGACCCAGTACTTC.

The rearrangement links TRBV5-1 to TRBJ2-5, with D maybe TRBD1 (5 bases). This CDR3 spans 14 amino acids. Trimming removed 4 bases at V and 2 bases at J, with 12 bases between. CDR1 is SGHRS and CDR2 is YFSETQ in the germline V gene. CDR3 loop: CASSETASQETQYF. CDR3 bases: TGCGCCAGCAGCGAGACAGCTTCACAAGAGACCCAGTACTTC.

This chain joins TRBV9 and TRBJ2-6; 8 bases align to TRBD2. Germline CDR1 reads SGDLS; CDR2 reads YYNGEE. V lost 3 bases to trimming and J lost 0 bases; unmatched junction nucleotides: 8. The CDR3 spans 18 residues. Here the CDR3 DNA reads TGTGCCAGCAGCGGGTATGGGCGGGGGGACTCTGGGGCCAACGTCCTGACTTTC. Protein product: CASSGYGRGDSGANVLTF.

The V and J genes are TRBV30 and TRBJ2-7, with no clear D. Trimming removed 1 base from V and 5 bases from J, with 6 bases in between. Germline-derived CDR1 and CDR2 are GTSNPN and SVGIG (reference sequence). CDR3 length: 11 residues. The DNA for the CDR3 is TGTGCCTGGAGTGCAAGGGACGAGCAGTACTTC. It yields the protein CAWSARDEQYF.

The chain is built from TRBV5-1 and TRBJ2-7, with 8 positions matching TRBD2. Germline trimming cut 0 bases from V and 7 bases from J; bases unmatched to any gene: 3. This CDR3 is 13 amino acids long. Germline V lookup: CDR1 SGHRS, CDR2 YFSETQ. DNA of the CDR3: TGCGCCAGCAGCTTGGTGCTAGCGGGTGAGCAGTACTTC. It translates to CASSLVLAGEQYF. Based on the CDR3 plus reference TRBV5-1 and TRBJ2-7, the full variable domain is KAGVTQTPRYLIKTRGQQVTLSCSPISGHRSVSWYQQTPGQGLQFLFEYFSETQRNKGNFPGRFSGRQFSNSRSEMNVSTLELGDSALYLCASSLVLAGEQYFGPGTRLTVT.

The chain combines TRBV14 with TRBJ2-1; maybe TRBD1 (6 bases). Per the germline V gene, CDR1 is SGHDN and CDR2 is FVKESK. The ends were cut back, 1 base at V and 5 bases at J, with 12 bases in the middle. This CDR3 spans 15 amino acids. The CDR3 nucleotides are TGTGCCAGCAGCCAAGGGCAGGGGTGGCACAATGAGCAGTTCTTC. Protein sequence: CASSQGQGWHNEQFF.

In nucleotides, the CDR3 is TGCGCCAGCCGACGGGCCCCGGGCTTGGAGGACTACACCTTC. This translates into CASRRAPGLEDYTF. V usage is TRBV5-1 and J usage is TRBJ1-2; D is ambiguous. V was cut by 7 bases and J by 10 bases, with 23 bases left in between. Germline V gene sequence: CDR1 SGHRS, CDR2 YFSETQ. The CDR3 contains 14 residues.

The V call is TRBV19, the J call TRBJ1-1, with 8 positions matching TRBD1. Germline V gene data show CDR1 as LNHDA and CDR2 as SQIVND (reference sequence). The CDR3 totals 14 residues. V was clipped by 4 bases and J by 7 bases; unmatched bases: 8. CDR3 residues: CASSRTGFGSEAFF. The CDR3 DNA reads as TGTGCCAGTAGTAGGACAGGGTTTGGCAGTGAAGCTTTCTTT.

The genes are TRBV29-1 and TRBJ2-1; TRBD2 aligns across 11 bases. V shed 4 bases, J shed 5 bases, and the junction held 7 bases outside the gene matches. The CDR3 has 15 residues. CDR1 is SQVTM, CDR2 ANQGSEA, per germline. CDR3 bases: TGCAGCGTTGGAGGGCCGGGACTAGCGGACAATGAGCAGTTCTTC. The encoded protein is CSVGGPGLADNEQFF.